This TCR beta chain was found in a study of cytomegalovirus exposure and HLA in healthy donors (dated by TCRdb to about 2017). Background on the whole study: In an earlier analysis of some 550 of the donors, roughly 300 Gb of sequence data and just under 120 million unique TCR beta sequences from roughly 180 million T cells were reported. An early release covering approximately 600 HLA-typed donors comprised 250 to 350 gigabases of sequencing data and around 80 million unique TCR sequences. Among the approximately 420 genotyped donors, around 79% belonged to the genetic ancestry cluster associated with self-reported Caucasian donors. The aim of the study was to test whether cataloging public T cell receptors could identify signatures of past pathogen exposure. The T cell repertoires of under 750 subjects were profiled by immunosequencing and related to cytomegalovirus serostatus. A separate validation cohort of 90 to 150 different subjects was used in addition to the roughly 620-subject first cohort. The study combined high-throughput TCR immunosequencing, statistical association of individual TCRs with disease status, and machine learning to predict cytomegalovirus infection status. A later analysis re-analyzed previously published TCR beta repertoires from 666 donors and added high-resolution HLA genotyping to study TCR occurrence patterns. Rather than drawing on any new phenotypic data, the later analysis identified candidate immune exposures from TCR beta sequences and the way those sequences occurred across donors. An earlier analysis of several hundred of the donors applied high-throughput TCR beta sequencing to assess whether each TCR beta V gene segment acted as functional or pseudogenic. Alongside the repertoire data, information on donor age, sex, ethnicity and CMV serostatus was compiled. A later genetic analysis used genome-wide SNP genotypes for about 60% of the 666 donors, treating that subset as a discovery cohort. Every discovery cohort repertoire had been produced on one sequencing platform. HLA typing covered class I and class II loci at four-digit resolution. Typing coverage differed by locus: A, B, C, DRB1 and DQB1 were typed in roughly 620-630 donors, DQA1 in roughly 510, DPA1 in around 600, and DPB1 in roughly 470. Because of strong linkage in the cohort, roughly five DR-DQ haplotypes were treated as single units for association and clustering. Among around 400 genotyped donors of the cohort, an average of approximately 200,000 unique TCR beta nucleotide sequences was sequenced per donor, of which about 19% were non-productive. Overall study results and their limits: In this cohort, only TCR beta chains were sequenced, and detectable features were limited by the absence of alpha or paired-chain data. Correlated functional status among segregating V segments might be attributable to linkage disequilibrium, but an unknown experimental factor could not be ruled out. Most TCR sequences were seen in very few donors, while some public TCRs were found in many individuals. A few of the identified cytomegalovirus-associated TCR beta chains were confirmed in vitro to be specific for cytomegalovirus antigens. Compared with the 666-donor mean, donors in an Asian-associated ancestry cluster had fewer N-insertions in productive TCRs, according to a later genetic analysis. In an earlier analysis of a few hundred of the donors, most TCR beta V segments were observed in productive rearrangements about 90% or about 30% of the time, broadly matching IMGT annotations. The study gave a list of 150 to 200 TCR beta chains associated with cytomegalovirus. In a later genetic analysis, a missense DCLRE1C variant was associated with V-gene and J-gene trimming of TCR beta chains, and the association was replicated in an independent cohort. For the cohort, immune exposure information was limited to CMV serostatus. According to a later analysis, TCR association rates differed among HLA loci, with DRB1 alleles showing the most associated TCRs and HLA-C alleles showing the fewest. The classifier was reported to diagnose cytomegalovirus status with high specificity and sensitivity in both the original and validation cohorts. A later analysis found that most CMV-associated TCR beta chains appeared HLA-restricted, with HLA associations seemingly driven largely by CMV exposure. A further reported finding was that TCR beta sequences accurately predicted the HLA-A and HLA-B alleles for most subjects in the first cohort. It was suggested by the authors that the approach could potentially be generalized to other disease states and immunological phenotypes. Because the 87-base-pair reads could not distinguish some IMGT-functional V segments, including TRBV6-2 and TRBV6-3, those segments were excluded. The earlier analysis of approximately 540 of the donors excluded some 15 rarely observed V segments, including chromosome 9 orphons, because counts were too low. Compared with equally common non-associated chains, HLA-associated TCR beta chains in a later analysis were more clonally expanded and had lower generation probabilities. A group of highly shared sequence variants was considered likely to be a technical artifact of the sequencing pipeline. In a later analysis, several top co-occurrence clusters were reported to appear linked to parvovirus B19, influenza, CMV and Epstein-Barr virus. Assigning TCR associations to individual alleles was difficult when HLA alleles, especially DR and DQ, strongly co-occurred. Specific HLA alleles were associated with 15,000 to 20,000 TCR beta sequences at a false discovery rate of 0.05 in a later analysis. Sequencing depth was assumed to be roughly uniform across donors in the presence/absence analyses, though that assumption may not hold. HLA typing was unavailable for some donors at each locus, so association tests used only the typed subset.

The CDR3 covers 12 residues, taking in both the cysteine and the phenylalanine. This entry keeps only the CDR3 DNA: 36 bases, framed from base 1. V lost 3 bases and J lost 4 bases; the stretch between them is 6 bases long. In the germline V gene (reference sequence), CDR1 corresponds to MNHEY and CDR2 to SMNVEV. Details on this clone: No antigen is known for it.

In total, about 650 healthy bone marrow donors made up the cohort. All cohort members were sampled while nominally healthy, although unrecorded immune exposures were likely present. The donor was CMV seronegative and was included in the group of several hundred seronegative cohort members. A peripheral blood sample was provided by each donor, and peripheral blood mononuclear cells were used for TCR beta sequencing. The Qiagen DNeasy Blood Extraction Kit was used to extract genomic DNA from the blood cell samples. Preparation of the library involved the immunoSEQ multiplex PCR assay. A mixture of 60 forward primers for TCR Vbeta segments and 13 reverse primers for TCR Jbeta segments was used in the multiplex PCR. The CDR3 region of rearranged TCR beta genes was amplified from genomic DNA by a multiplex PCR assay. On the Illumina HiSeq System, the amplified TCR beta libraries were sequenced as 87-base-pair reads. From the authors' description of their analysis: A later analysis tallied 80 million to 95 million unique TCR beta chains across the 666 repertoires, and about 10 million of those chains were shared by two or more donors. To remove PCR and sequencing errors, raw reads were error-corrected and collapsed into unique sequences using a nearest-neighbor algorithm that merged closely related sequences. Alignment of CDR3 sequences to IMGT reference sequences was used to assign V, D and J gene segments. Each retained sequence needed at least a six-nucleotide match to both a V gene segment and a J gene segment. Rearrangements were called productive when the CDR3 lacked stop codons and stayed in frame with V and J; all others were non-productive. CDR3 was defined according to IMGT convention as the region running from the second conserved V-encoded cysteine to the conserved J-encoded phenylalanine. In an earlier analysis of approximately 590 of the donors, sequences lacking an unambiguous match to a single V gene segment were excluded. An earlier analysis of some 500 of the donors classified V segments as functional when productive rearrangements were above 56.7% and as segregating when the standard deviation between donors was above 5%. A statistical classification framework was developed to diagnose cytomegalovirus status using the catalog of TCR beta chain sequences. V and J gene assignment, in a later analysis, came from comparing TCR nucleotide sequences with IMGT/GENE-DB human TR gene sequences. In a later analysis, CDR3 sequences and most-parsimonious VDJ recombination scenarios were assigned using the TCRdist pipeline. In a later analysis, each TCR beta chain was defined by its CDR3 amino acid sequence together with its V-gene family, and reads without a unique V-gene family were excluded. As a way to deal with suspected cross-contamination and a sequencing artifact, a later analysis dropped 592 nucleotide sequences that were highly shared and had low generation probability. A later analysis calculated a clonal expansion index for each public chain from normalized within-repertoire ranks of inferred template counts. Generation probabilities in a later analysis came from a VDJ recombination model fitted to out-of-frame rearrangements, and those results were checked against IGoR. Hypergeometric tests were used in a later analysis to score TCR-TCR, TCR-HLA and TCR-CMV co-occurrence, with a repertoire-size bias correction applied to the TCR pairs. To estimate false discovery rates, a later analysis permuted the HLA or CMV assignments 20 times. In a later analysis, co-occurring TCRs were grouped using DBSCAN, and TCRdist sequence similarity was added for clustering within HLA-allele-positive subsets. Repertoires with fewer than 30,000 or more than 120,000 public chains were left out of co-occurrence clustering, as were about 5 repertoires with anomalous nucleotide sharing. The immuneACCESS repertoire file appears here via TCRdb, limited to in-frame rearrangements. These files lack a portion of the clones; in checked studies, under half of the deficit traces to unresolved V genes, and the cause of the others is not known. That table gives V, J and clone size, and the DNA gave D and trimming. The sample's clone listing holds 65,000 to 95,000 clones. The leading ten clones occupy roughly 5.1% of the sample.

The clonotype originates from a man younger than 40 in good health and CMV-seronegative. The sample taken for sequencing was PBMCs. The V and J genes are TRBV27 and TRBJ2-5; the D gene cannot be resolved reliably. The CDR3 amino acid sequence is: CASSFHGETQYF. The sequence in DNA is TGTGCCAGCAGTTTCCACGGAGAGACCCAGTACTTC.